The entry below gives a single T cell receptor (beta chain) sequence along with its context. What this receptor recognizes is not known. Per-nucleotide qualities are absent, and no much larger clonotype sits a single base away. One collaborating source in Seattle enrolled patients during active infection and followed them longitudinally through the course of disease. Collaborating institutions collected whole blood in K2EDTA tubes following their own protocols. Collaborator samples were shipped for TCRbeta analysis as frozen whole blood, isolated PBMCs, or DNA extracted from either sample type. The sample is drawn from a study of blood T cell repertoires in COVID-19 (dated by TCRdb to the early 2020s). In terms of the full investigation: The collaborator samples originated in the United States, Italy and Spain and spanned the acute and convalescent phases of COVID-19. The material from the prospective study consisted of cDNA or gDNA derived from T cells, B-cell-depleted T cells, or PBMCs. The samples were drawn from the first 160 participants of the ongoing ImmuneRACE study and from about 1,200 subjects provided by 6 global collaborators. The repertoires were made available in a free public database intended to serve as a resource for research on the immune response to SARS-CoV-2. Nearly every sample came with metadata listing a de-identified subject ID, COVID-19 status, age in years and sex. Subjects who had been exposed to COVID-19, were actively infected with it, or had recovered from it provided the deeply sampled blood TCRbeta repertoires that made up the dataset. Where HLA class I and class II types were available, the types were taken from metadata supplied by the sample provider, not from assay-based typing. Here is what the overall study found, with its caveats: The amount of clinical and demographic metadata varied by source and participant and was provided uncurated.

The immunoSEQ Assay, a bias-controlled multiplex PCR, was used to amplify TCRbeta CDR3 regions from genomic DNA. The authors' analysis ran thus. The number of nucleated cells in each sample was estimated by amplification of reference gene primers within the assay. To quantify the absolute abundance of each unique TCRbeta CDR3 rearrangement, sequence reads were collapsed and filtered. For each sample, productive Simpson clonality was calculated by taking the square root of Simpson's diversity index across productive rearrangements. TCRdb took over this immuneACCESS table, retaining in-frame rearrangements with V and J assigned. Such tables are incomplete; in checked studies, under half of the missing clones stem from an unresolved V gene, and the remainder is unexplained. V and J calls and clone size are those listed in that table; D and trimming were worked out from the DNA. The sample data list 200,000 to 300,000 clones, and around 90% of these were observed just once. The ten largest account for more than 0.65% of the sample.

What was sequenced was peripheral blood. The clonotype comes from a man aged 25-40 years with COVID-19, enrolled during active disease.

The nucleotides are TGTGCCGCCGACAGCCGGAATGGCTACACCTTC. The encoded protein is CAADSRNGYTF. Recombination connected TRBV30 to TRBJ1-2; TRBD1 might be the D gene, on 5 matching bases. Including the terminal cysteine and phenylalanine, the CDR3 comprises 11 residues. The kept DNA is CDR3 alone, 33 bases in frame from the first base. From a lookup of the germline V gene (reference sequence), CDR1 and CDR2 are GTSNPN and SVGIG. Cut back by 8 bases and 6 bases, the V and J ends lie 13 bases apart.